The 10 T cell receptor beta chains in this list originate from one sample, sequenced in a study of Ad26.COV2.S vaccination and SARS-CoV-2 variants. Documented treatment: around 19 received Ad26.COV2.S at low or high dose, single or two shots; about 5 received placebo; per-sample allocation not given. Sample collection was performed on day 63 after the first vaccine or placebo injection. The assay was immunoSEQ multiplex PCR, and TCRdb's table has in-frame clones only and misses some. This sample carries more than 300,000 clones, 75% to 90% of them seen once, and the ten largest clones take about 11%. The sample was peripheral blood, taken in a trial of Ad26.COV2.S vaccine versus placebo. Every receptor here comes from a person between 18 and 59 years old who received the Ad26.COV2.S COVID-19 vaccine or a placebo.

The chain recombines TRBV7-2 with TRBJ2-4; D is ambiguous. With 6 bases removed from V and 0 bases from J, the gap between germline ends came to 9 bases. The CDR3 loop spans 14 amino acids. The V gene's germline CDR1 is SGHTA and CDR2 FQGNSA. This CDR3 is CASRLTLAKNIQYF. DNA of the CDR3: TGTGCCAGCAGATTAACTCTAGCCAAAAACATTCAGTACTTC.

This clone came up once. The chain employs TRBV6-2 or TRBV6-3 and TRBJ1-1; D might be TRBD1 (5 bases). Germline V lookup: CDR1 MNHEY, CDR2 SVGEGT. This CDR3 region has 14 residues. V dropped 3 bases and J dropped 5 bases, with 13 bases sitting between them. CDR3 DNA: TGTGCCAGCAGTTATGGGGCAGGGCGGACTGAAGCTTTCTTT. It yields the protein CASSYGAGRTEAFF.

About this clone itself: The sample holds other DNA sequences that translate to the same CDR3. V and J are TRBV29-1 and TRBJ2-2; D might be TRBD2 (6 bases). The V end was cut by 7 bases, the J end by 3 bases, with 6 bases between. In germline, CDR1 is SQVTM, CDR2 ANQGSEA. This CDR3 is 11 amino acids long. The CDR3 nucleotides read TGCAGCGGGGGGGACACCGGGGAGCTGTTTTTT. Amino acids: CSGGDTGELFF.

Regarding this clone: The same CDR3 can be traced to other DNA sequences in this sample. This chain's CDR3 is CASSLAGGGTDTQYF. In DNA, the CDR3 is TGCGCCAGCAGCTTAGCGGGAGGCGGCACAGATACGCAGTATTTT. The chain carries TRBV5-1 and TRBJ2-3; the match to TRBD2 covers 9 bases. CDR3 length: 15 amino acids. CDR1 and CDR2 from the germline V gene are SGHRS and YFSETQ. Losses at the gene ends were 2 bases for V and 1 base for J; bases not matched to a gene: 2.

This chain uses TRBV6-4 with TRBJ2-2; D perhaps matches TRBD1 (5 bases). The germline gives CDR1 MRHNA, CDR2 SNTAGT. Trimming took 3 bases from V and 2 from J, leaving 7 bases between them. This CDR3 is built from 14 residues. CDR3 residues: CASSEQVNTGELFF. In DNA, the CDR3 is TGTGCCAGCAGTGAACAGGTCAACACCGGGGAGCTGTTTTTT.

The CDR3 protein is CASSPKRGGEETQYF. DNA for the CDR3: TGTGCCAGCTCACCAAAGCGGGGAGGGGAAGAGACCCAGTACTTC. The V and J genes are TRBV18 and TRBJ2-5; 7 bases are shared with TRBD2. Germline V gene data show CDR1 as KGHSH and CDR2 as LQKENI. Losses at the gene ends were 2 bases for V and 3 bases for J; bases not matched to a gene: 6. CDR3 length equals 15 residues. Full variable domain (rest looked up from reference TRBV18 and TRBJ2-5): NAGVMQNPRHLVRRRGQEARLRCSPMKGHSHVYWYRQLPEEGLKFMVYLQKENIIDESGMPKERFSAEFPKEGPSILRIQQVVRGDSAAYFCASSPKRGGEETQYFGPGTRLLVL.

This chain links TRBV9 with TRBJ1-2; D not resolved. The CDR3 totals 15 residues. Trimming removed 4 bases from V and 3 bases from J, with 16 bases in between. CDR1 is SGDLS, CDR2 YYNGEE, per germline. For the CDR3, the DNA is TGTGCCAGCAGCTCATCCCCGAGGCAGGACTATGGCTACACCTTC. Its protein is CASSSSPRQDYGYTF. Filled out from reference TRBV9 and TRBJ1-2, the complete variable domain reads DSGVTQTPKHLITATGQRVTLRCSPRSGDLSVYWYQQSLDQGLQFLIQYYNGEERAKGNILERFSAQQFPDLHSELNLSSLELGDSALYFCASSSSPRQDYGYTFGSGTRLTVV.

DNA of the CDR3: TGTGCCAGCAGCTTGGAGGACAGGGCAGATCAGCCCCAGCATTTT. It codes for CASSLEDRADQPQHF. The chain combines TRBV7-2 with TRBJ1-5, with TRBD1 matching 8 bases. CDR1 is SGHTA and CDR2 is FQGNSA in the germline V gene. This CDR3 is 15 amino acids long. J gave up 5 bases and V 3 bases, and 6 bases lay outside the gene matches.

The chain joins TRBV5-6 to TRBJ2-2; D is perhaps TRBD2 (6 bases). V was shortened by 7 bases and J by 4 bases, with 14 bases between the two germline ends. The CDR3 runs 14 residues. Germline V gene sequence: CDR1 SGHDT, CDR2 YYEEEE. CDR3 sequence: CASGDPRGTGELFF. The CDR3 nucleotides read TGTGCCAGCGGGGACCCGCGGGGCACCGGGGAGCTGTTTTTT.

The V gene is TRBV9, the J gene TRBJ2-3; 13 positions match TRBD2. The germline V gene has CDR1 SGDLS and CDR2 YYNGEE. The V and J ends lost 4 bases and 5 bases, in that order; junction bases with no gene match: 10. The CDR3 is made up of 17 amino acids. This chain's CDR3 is CASSLTSGGTILDTQYF. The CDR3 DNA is TGTGCCAGCAGCCTGACTAGCGGGGGGACTATTCTAGATACGCAGTATTTT.